Presented here are 12 T cell receptor beta chains from one specimen sequenced in a study of cytomegalovirus exposure and HLA in healthy donors (TCRdb year 2017). The library was generated by the immunoSEQ multiplex PCR assay. For the multiplex PCR, a mixture combining 60 forward primers for TCR Vbeta segments and 13 reverse primers for TCR Jbeta segments was used. Not all clones reach the TCRdb copy of this immuneACCESS table, which keeps in-frame sequences only. Checked studies attribute under half of the gap to unresolved V genes and leave the rest unexplained. The sample yields 150,000 to 200,000 clones; 84% were counted once. Jointly, the top ten make up around 1.2% of the sample. Material for sequencing was PBMCs. The origin of the receptors is a girl aged 2-9 years in good health and CMV-seropositive.

V is TRBV7-2 and J is TRBJ1-2; 11 nucleotides align to TRBD1. The V gene end was trimmed by 5 bases and the J gene end by 5 bases; junction bases not matched to a gene: 7. Germline CDR1 SGHTA, CDR2 FQGNSA. This CDR3 contains 15 residues. This chain's CDR3 is CASSKDRGRYYGYTF. For the CDR3, the DNA is TGTGCCAGCAGCAAGGACAGGGGGCGGTATTATGGCTACACCTTC.

V is TRBV13 and J is TRBJ1-1, with D maybe TRBD1 (5 bases). The CDR3 is made up of 14 amino acids. Germline V gene sequence: CDR1 PRHDT, CDR2 FYEKMQ (reference sequence). V was clipped by 3 bases and J by 0 bases, with 8 bases between them. The CDR3 DNA reads as TGTGCCAGCAGCTTCGGGGGTGTGAACACTGAAGCTTTCTTT. Translated: CASSFGGVNTEAFF. Full variable domain (remainder filled in from reference TRBV13 and TRBJ1-1): AAGVIQSPRHLIKEKRETATLKCYPIPRHDTVYWYQQGPGQDPQFLISFYEKMQSDKGSIPDRFSAQQFSDYHSELNMSSLELGDSALYFCASSFGGVNTEAFFGQGTRLTVV.

V and J are TRBV10-1 and TRBJ2-1; 7 bases match TRBD2. Germline CDR1 WNHNN, CDR2 SYGVQD (reference sequence). Trimming cost V 3 bases and J 6 bases; bases outside gene matches: 5. This CDR3 has 14 residues. Here the CDR3 DNA reads TGCGCCAGCAGTGAAAAGCGGGGTGGCAATGAGCAGTTCTTC. Protein: CASSEKRGGNEQFF.

CDR3 sequence (DNA): TGTGCCAGCAGCTCGCCCCGGACAGGGAGGTACAATGAGCAGTTCTTC. Translation gives CASSSPRTGRYNEQFF. This chain joins TRBV5-6 and TRBJ2-1, with 8 nucleotides matching TRBD1. CDR1 and CDR2 (germline): SGHDT, YYEEEE. The CDR3 is 16 residues long. Trimming at V came to 3 bases and at J to 4 bases, leaving 9 bases not matched to a gene.

This sequence joins TRBV5-6 and TRBJ2-3; D gene uncertain. This CDR3 has 15 amino acids. CDR1 is SGHDT, CDR2 YYEEEE, per germline. The germline V and J ends were trimmed by 0 bases and 2 bases, with 10 bases remaining between them. CDR3 coding DNA: TGTGCCAGCAGCTTGGGCGGAGTCGCCACAGATACGCAGTATTTT. Translation: CASSLGGVATDTQYF.

This clone was counted only a few times. The chain couples TRBV5-4 to TRBJ2-5, with TRBD2 matching over 13 bases. With V trimmed by 2 bases and J by 1 base, 2 bases remained unmatched. The CDR3 is made up of 16 amino acids. The V gene's germline CDR1 is SGHNT and CDR2 YYREEE (reference sequence). In nucleotides, the CDR3 is TGTGCCAGCAGCTTAGGGACTAGCGGGACCCAAGAGACCCAGTACTTC. It is translated as CASSLGTSGTQETQYF.

This chain joins TRBV19 and TRBJ2-7; 12 bases line up with TRBD2. Germline V gene sequence: CDR1 LNHDA, CDR2 SQIVND (reference sequence). CDR3 length: 16 amino acids. With 4 bases clipped from V and 2 bases from J, the junction kept 6 bases outside the gene matches. The CDR3 coding sequence is TGTGCCAGTAGTACCCTAGCGGGAGGGTATCCCTACGAGCAGTACTTC. Its translation is CASSTLAGGYPYEQYF. The full variable domain, its missing parts supplied by reference TRBV19 and TRBJ2-7, is DGGITQSPKYLFRKEGQNVTLSCEQNLNHDAMYWYRQDPGQGLRLIYYSQIVNDFQKGDIAEGYSVSREKKESFPLTVTSAQKNPTAFYLCASSTLAGGYPYEQYFGPGTRLTVT.

The chain recombines TRBV5-1 with TRBJ2-7, with 8 nucleotides matching TRBD1. Germline trimming cut 4 bases from V and 5 bases from J; bases unmatched to any gene: 8. This CDR3 is 14 amino acids long. Germline V CDR1 and CDR2: SGHRS, YFSETQ. The CDR3 region has the DNA TGCGCCAGCAGCCCGGACAGGGTTTACCACGAGCAGTACTTC. Protein: CASSPDRVYHEQYF. The full variable domain, in which reference TRBV5-1 and TRBJ2-7 provide the parts outside the CDR3, is KAGVTQTPRYLIKTRGQQVTLSCSPISGHRSVSWYQQTPGQGLQFLFEYFSETQRNKGNFPGRFSGRQFSNSRSEMNVSTLELGDSALYLCASSPDRVYHEQYFGPGTRLTVT.

The chain combines TRBV6-6 with TRBJ2-7; TRBD1 is a possible D gene (5 bases). Germline CDR1 reads MNHNY; CDR2 reads SVGAGI (reference sequence). The CDR3 runs to 12 residues. The V end was cut by 7 bases, the J end by 2 bases, with 9 bases between. Written as DNA, the CDR3 is TGTGCCAGCACGTCAGGGACCTACGAGCAGTACTTC. Amino acid sequence: CASTSGTYEQYF.

The CDR3 DNA reads as TGTGCCAGCAGGTCGATGACTAGCGGGGGCAGTCGGCTCTACAATGAGCAGTTCTTC. This sequence encodes CASRSMTSGGSRLYNEQFF. The rearrangement links TRBV5-4 to TRBJ2-1, with 12 bases fitting TRBD2. The junction had 15 bases not matched to a gene; V was cut back by 5 bases and J by 3 bases. The germline V gene encodes CDR1 SGHNT and CDR2 YYREEE (reference sequence). The CDR3 spans 19 residues.

In DNA form, the CDR3 reads TGTGCCAGCAGCTCCAGACAGGTCGCGGGCACCATATATTTT. Residues: CASSSRQVAGTIYF. The gene calls are TRBV5-5 and TRBJ1-3, with D maybe TRBD1 (6 bases). The germline V gene has CDR1 SGHKS and CDR2 YYEKEE (reference sequence). The V and J ends lost 3 bases and 9 bases respectively, with 16 bases between them. The CDR3 sequence is 14 residues long.

The rearrangement uses TRBV27 and TRBJ2-1; 9 positions match TRBD1. CDR3 length equals 15 residues. Germline assignment: CDR1 MNHEY and CDR2 SMNVEV (reference sequence). The V gene end was trimmed by 6 bases and the J gene end by 5 bases; junction bases not matched to a gene: 8. CDR3 nucleotides: TGTGCCAGCAGACCACACAGGGGGCGTGACAATGAGCAGTTCTTC. This sequence encodes CASRPHRGRDNEQFF.